This entry lists 13 T cell receptor beta chains sequenced from one sample in a study of T cells after posttransplantation cyclophosphamide. TCRdb's table, derived via immunoSEQ multiplex PCR, lists solely in-frame clones and lacks some. The sample is made up of approximately 35,000 clones, none counted only once. The specimen was PBMCs. These TCRs come from a girl between 10 and 17 years old in good health, CMV-negative, and a related stem cell transplant donor.

This clone was seen repeatedly, ten times or more. The chain is built from TRBV6-1 and TRBJ1-1; weak D call: TRBD1 (5 bases). CDR1 is MNHNS and CDR2 is SASEGT in the germline V gene. V shed 0 bases and J shed 5 bases, with 10 bases lying between them. This CDR3 has 14 residues. DNA of the CDR3: TGTGCCAGCAGTGAAGCAGGGGATGTTACTGAAGCTTTCTTT. This gives the protein CASSEAGDVTEAFF.

This clone was observed at least ten times. The CDR3 loop reads CSVDSTEAFF. DNA of the CDR3: TGCAGCGTTGACTCCACTGAAGCTTTCTTT. This sequence joins TRBV29-1 and TRBJ1-1, with D uncertain. The germline V and J ends were trimmed by 3 bases and 4 bases, with 3 bases remaining between them. The V gene's germline CDR1 is SQVTM and CDR2 ANQGSEA. This CDR3 has 10 amino acids. Full variable domain (missing parts from reference TRBV29-1 and TRBJ1-1): SAVISQKPSRDICQRGTSLTIQCQVDSQVTMMFWYRQQPGQSLTLIATANQGSEATYESGFVIDKFPISRPNLTFSTLTVSNMSPEDSSIYLCSVDSTEAFFGQGTRLTVV.

A few counts support this clone. This chain uses TRBV28 with TRBJ1-2, with TRBD1 as a possible D gene (5 bases). There are 12 residues in the CDR3. The germline gives CDR1 MDHEN, CDR2 SYDVKM. Trimming left V 5 bases short and J 3 bases short, with 7 bases between. DNA for the CDR3: TGTGCCAGCAGTGGGGGGGACTATGGCTACACCTTC. Translated: CASSGGDYGYTF.

A few counts support this clone. The rearrangement links TRBV4-2 to TRBJ2-7; TRBD1 matches 9 bases. This CDR3 region has 14 residues. V shed 1 base and J 3 bases; nucleotides not matched to a gene: 1. Germline CDR1 and CDR2: LGHNA and YNFKEQ. The CDR3 region has the DNA TGTGCCAGCAGCCAAGGGGGACAGGGCTACGAGCAGTACTTC. Encoded protein: CASSQGGQGYEQYF.

This clone was counted a few times. This sequence joins TRBV2 and TRBJ2-7, with D tentatively TRBD1 (5 bases). Germline lookup yields CDR1 SNHLY and CDR2 FYNNEI. The V and J ends lost 5 bases and 1 base respectively, with 12 bases between them. The CDR3 has 14 amino acids. The CDR3: CASSPSRTSYEQYF. In DNA, the CDR3 is TGTGCCAGCAGTCCTTCACGGACATCCTACGAGCAGTACTTC.

This clone was recorded at least ten times. This chain uses TRBV28 with TRBJ1-2; TRBD1 agrees at 7 bases. This CDR3 contains 16 residues. Germline lookup yields CDR1 MDHEN and CDR2 SYDVKM. V shed 4 bases and J 1 base; nucleotides not matched to a gene: 9. CDR3: CASSSYTGDVNYGYTF. The CDR3 bases are TGTGCCAGCAGTTCTTATACAGGGGACGTTAACTATGGCTACACCTTC.

CDR3 loop: CASSPSRGSTIGNQPQHF. CDR3 DNA sequence: TGTGCCAGCAGTCCATCCCGCGGTTCGACTATAGGAAATCAGCCCCAGCATTTT. This chain uses TRBV28 with TRBJ1-5; D not certain. Germline V gene lookup returns CDR1 MDHEN and CDR2 SYDVKM. The V gene lost 5 bases and the J gene lost 4 bases, with 24 bases spanning the gap. The CDR3 sequence is 18 residues long.

This clone was observed many times. This CDR3 is also generated by other DNA sequences in the sample. The rearrangement joins TRBV6-1 to TRBJ2-5, with TRBD2 matching over 12 bases. Germline-derived CDR1 and CDR2 are MNHNS and SASEGT. V was clipped by 2 bases and J by 2 bases; unmatched bases: 0. The CDR3 is made up of 15 amino acids. The CDR3 region has the DNA TGTGCCAGCAGTGAACTAGCGGGGGGGCAAGAGACCCAGTACTTC. This gives the protein CASSELAGGQETQYF.

This clone was detected many times. The chain joins TRBV5-1 to TRBJ2-7, with TRBD1 matching over 8 bases. The CDR3 has 16 amino acids. The junction had 13 bases not matched to a gene; V was cut back by 4 bases and J by 4 bases. The germline V gene encodes CDR1 SGHRS and CDR2 YFSETQ. The DNA of the CDR3 is TGCGCCAGCAGCCTACTGGGCAGGGGGCAAGGATACGAGCAGTACTTC. It encodes CASSLLGRGQGYEQYF.

This clone was seen a few times. This chain connects TRBV19 to TRBJ1-3; the match to TRBD1 covers 10 bases. The CDR3 consists of 16 residues. Germline-derived CDR1 and CDR2 are LNHDA and SQIVND (reference sequence). V shed 4 bases, J shed 2 bases, and the junction held 5 bases outside the gene matches. CDR3 in DNA: TGTGCCAGTAGTAGTCGACAGGGGGCGCCTGGAAACACCATATATTTT. Amino acids: CASSSRQGAPGNTIYF.

CDR3 amino acids: CASTWRLAGGVGEQYF. The CDR3 DNA sequence: TGTGCCAGCACTTGGAGGCTAGCGGGAGGGGTGGGCGAGCAGTACTTC. The chain recombines TRBV28 with TRBJ2-7; 12 bases fit TRBD2. The CDR3 has 16 residues. The V segment lost 7 bases and the J segment 6 bases; nucleotides outside the gene matches: 13. CDR1 and CDR2 from the germline V gene are MDHEN and SYDVKM.

This clone was observed at least ten times. The chain links TRBV4-2 to TRBJ2-7, with a tentative D call TRBD2 (5 bases). Germline values: CDR1 LGHNA, CDR2 YNFKEQ. The CDR3 loop spans 13 amino acids. V was pared by 0 bases and J by 4 bases, with 7 bases between. The CDR3 DNA follows: TGTGCCAGCAGCCAAGAGGGGAGATACGAGCAGTACTTC. This codes for CASSQEGRYEQYF.

This clone was detected a few times. The rearrangement uses TRBV4-3 and TRBJ2-5; D perhaps matches TRBD2 (6 bases). The DNA matches TRBJ2-7 better at its end, which makes the J call doubtful. The CDR3 runs to 15 residues. The V gene's germline CDR1 is LGHNA and CDR2 YSLEER. The CDR3: CASSHAGFENSEQYF. DNA for the CDR3: TGCGCCAGCAGCCATGCGGGGTTTGAGAATTCCGAGCAGTACTTC.